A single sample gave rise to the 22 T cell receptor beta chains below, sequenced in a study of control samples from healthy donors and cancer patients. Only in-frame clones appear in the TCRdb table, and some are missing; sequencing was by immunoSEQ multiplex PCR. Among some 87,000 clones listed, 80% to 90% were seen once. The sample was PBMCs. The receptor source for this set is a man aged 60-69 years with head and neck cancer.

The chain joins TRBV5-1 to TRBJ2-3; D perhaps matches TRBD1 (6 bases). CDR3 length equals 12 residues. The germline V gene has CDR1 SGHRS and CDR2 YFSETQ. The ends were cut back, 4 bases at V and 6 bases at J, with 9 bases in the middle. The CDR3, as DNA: TGCGCCAGCAGCCGACAGGAGGATACGCAGTATTTT. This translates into CASSRQEDTQYF.

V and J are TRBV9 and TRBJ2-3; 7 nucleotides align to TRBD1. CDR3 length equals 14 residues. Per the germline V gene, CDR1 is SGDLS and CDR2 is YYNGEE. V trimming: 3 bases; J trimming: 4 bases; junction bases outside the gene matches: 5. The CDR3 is CASSARQGPDTQYF. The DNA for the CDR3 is TGTGCCAGCAGCGCCCGACAGGGACCAGATACGCAGTATTTT.

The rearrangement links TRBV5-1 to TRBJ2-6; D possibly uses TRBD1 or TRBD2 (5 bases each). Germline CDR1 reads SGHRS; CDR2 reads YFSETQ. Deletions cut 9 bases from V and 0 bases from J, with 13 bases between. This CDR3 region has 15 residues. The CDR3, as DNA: TGCGCCACCGGGGCAGGGAACTCTGGGGCCAACGTCCTGACTTTC. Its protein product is CATGAGNSGANVLTF.

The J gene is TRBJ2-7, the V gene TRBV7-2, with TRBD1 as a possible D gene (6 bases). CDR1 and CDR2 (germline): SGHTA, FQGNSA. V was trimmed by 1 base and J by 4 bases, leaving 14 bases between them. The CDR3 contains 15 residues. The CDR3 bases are TGTGCCAGCAGCTTAGTCCCGGGACAAGCATACGAGCAGTACTTC. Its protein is CASSLVPGQAYEQYF.

The CDR3: CASSYRSEQYF. CDR3 DNA: TGTGCCAGCAGTTACCGGTCCGAGCAGTACTTC. The J gene is TRBJ2-7, the V gene TRBV6-5; D gene unclear. Trimming took off 2 bases at V and 6 bases at J, with 5 bases between the two ends. The CDR3 loop spans 11 amino acids. Germline CDR1 and CDR2: MNHEY and SVGAGI.

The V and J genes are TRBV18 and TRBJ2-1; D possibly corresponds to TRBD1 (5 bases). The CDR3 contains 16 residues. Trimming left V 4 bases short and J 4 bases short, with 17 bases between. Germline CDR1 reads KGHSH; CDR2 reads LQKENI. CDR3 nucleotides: TGTGCCAGCTCACTAATGCAGGGTCGATCGTACAATGAGCAGTTCTTC. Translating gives CASSLMQGRSYNEQFF.

CDR3 bases: TGTGCCAGCAGTCTATTAACGGGACAGGGGGGGGATACGCAGTATTTT. Its protein is CASSLLTGQGGDTQYF. This chain connects TRBV27 to TRBJ2-3; 11 nucleotides agree with TRBD1. The V and J ends lost 5 bases and 6 bases, in that order; junction bases with no gene match: 10. CDR1 is MNHEY and CDR2 is SMNVEV in the germline V gene (reference sequence). The CDR3 length is 16 residues.

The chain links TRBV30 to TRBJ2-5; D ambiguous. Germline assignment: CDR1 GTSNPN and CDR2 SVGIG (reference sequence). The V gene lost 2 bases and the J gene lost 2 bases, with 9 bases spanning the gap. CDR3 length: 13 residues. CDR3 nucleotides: TGTGCCTGGAGTTTCCTACTGCAAGAGACCCAGTACTTC. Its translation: CAWSFLLQETQYF. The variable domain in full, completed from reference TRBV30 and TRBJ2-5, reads SQTIHQWPATLVQPVGSPLSLECTVEGTSNPNLYWYRQAAGRGLQLLFYSVGIGQISSEVPQNLSASRPQDRQFILSSKKLLLSDSGFYLCAWSFLLQETQYFGPGTRLLVL.

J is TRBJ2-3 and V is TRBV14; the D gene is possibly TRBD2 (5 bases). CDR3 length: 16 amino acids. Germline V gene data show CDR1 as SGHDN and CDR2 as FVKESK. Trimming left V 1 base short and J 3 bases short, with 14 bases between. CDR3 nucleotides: TGTGCCAGCAGCCAAGTTGAGGGTTGGGAAACAGATACGCAGTATTTT. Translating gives CASSQVEGWETDTQYF.

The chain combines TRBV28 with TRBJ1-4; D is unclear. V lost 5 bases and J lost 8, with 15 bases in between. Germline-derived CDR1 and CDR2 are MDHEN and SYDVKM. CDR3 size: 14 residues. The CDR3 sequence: CASSPGFIGEKLFF. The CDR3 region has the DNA TGTGCCAGCAGTCCTGGGTTTATAGGCGAAAAACTGTTTTTT.

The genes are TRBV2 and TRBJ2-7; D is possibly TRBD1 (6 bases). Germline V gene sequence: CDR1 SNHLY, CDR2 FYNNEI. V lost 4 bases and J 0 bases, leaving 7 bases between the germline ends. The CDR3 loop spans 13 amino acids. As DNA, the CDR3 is TGTGCCAGCAGTGGGGACAACTCCTACGAGCAGTACTTC. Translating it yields CASSGDNSYEQYF.

CDR3 sequence (DNA): TGTGCCAGCAGTAAAAACGTAGCGGGAGGGGAGACCCAGTACTTC. Translation: CASSKNVAGGETQYF. The rearrangement uses TRBV6-5 and TRBJ2-5; 11 bases agree with TRBD2. Germline assignment: CDR1 MNHEY and CDR2 SVGAGI. Trimming removed 5 bases from V and 5 bases from J; junction bases left unmatched: 7. This CDR3 is built from 15 residues.

CDR3 in DNA: TGTGCCAGCAGCTTGTTCGGGCAGGTCGGGTTGTTGAGCACCGGGGAGCTGTTTTTT. It specifies CASSLFGQVGLLSTGELFF. The gene calls are TRBV5-6 and TRBJ2-2; no firm D call. This CDR3 is built from 19 residues. Trimming took off 1 base at V and 4 bases at J, with 23 bases between the two ends. Germline-derived CDR1 and CDR2 are SGHDT and YYEEEE.

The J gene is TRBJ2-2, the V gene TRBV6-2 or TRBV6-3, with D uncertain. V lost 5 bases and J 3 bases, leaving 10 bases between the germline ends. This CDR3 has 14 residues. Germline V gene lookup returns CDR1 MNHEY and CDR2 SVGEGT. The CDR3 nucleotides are TGTGCCAGCAGTCACTTGTGGGACACCGGGGAGCTGTTTTTT. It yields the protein CASSHLWDTGELFF.

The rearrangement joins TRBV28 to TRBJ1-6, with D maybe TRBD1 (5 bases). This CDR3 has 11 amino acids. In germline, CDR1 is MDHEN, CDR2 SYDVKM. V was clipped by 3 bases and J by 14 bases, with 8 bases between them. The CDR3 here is CASSFGATLHF. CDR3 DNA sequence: TGTGCCAGCAGTTTTGGGGCTACCCTCCACTTT.

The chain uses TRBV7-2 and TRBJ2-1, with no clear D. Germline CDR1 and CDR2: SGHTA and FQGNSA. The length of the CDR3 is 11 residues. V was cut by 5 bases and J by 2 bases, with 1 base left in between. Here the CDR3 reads CASSPYNEQFF. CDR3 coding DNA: TGTGCCAGCAGCCCCTACAATGAGCAGTTCTTC.

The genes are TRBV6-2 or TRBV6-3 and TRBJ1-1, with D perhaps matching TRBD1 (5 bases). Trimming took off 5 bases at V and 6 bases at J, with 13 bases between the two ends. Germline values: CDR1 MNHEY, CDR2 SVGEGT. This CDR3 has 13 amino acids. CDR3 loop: CASSPSWGAEAFF. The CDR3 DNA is TGTGCCAGCAGTCCCAGCTGGGGCGCTGAAGCTTTCTTT.

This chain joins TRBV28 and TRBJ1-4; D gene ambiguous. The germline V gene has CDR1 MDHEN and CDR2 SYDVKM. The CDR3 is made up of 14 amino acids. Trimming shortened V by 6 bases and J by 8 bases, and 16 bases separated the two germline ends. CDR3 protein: CASSPPGVAEKLFF. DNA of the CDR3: TGTGCCAGCAGCCCTCCCGGGGTAGCAGAAAAACTGTTTTTT.

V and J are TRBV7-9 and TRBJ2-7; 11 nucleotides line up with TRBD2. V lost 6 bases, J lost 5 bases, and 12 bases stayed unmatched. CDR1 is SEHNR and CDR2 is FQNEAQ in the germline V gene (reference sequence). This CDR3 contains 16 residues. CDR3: CASSHSLAGGPDEQYF. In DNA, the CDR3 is TGTGCCAGCAGTCATTCCCTAGCGGGAGGTCCCGACGAGCAGTACTTC.

CDR3 protein: CASSGTSGRANTGELFF. Written as DNA, the CDR3 is TGCGCCAGCAGTGGGACTAGCGGGAGGGCGAACACCGGGGAGCTGTTTTTT. This chain joins TRBV10-1 and TRBJ2-2, with 15 bases lining up with TRBD2. CDR3 length: 17 residues. V lost 4 bases, J lost 0 bases, and 0 bases stayed unmatched. Germline V CDR1 and CDR2: WNHNN, SYGVQD (reference sequence).

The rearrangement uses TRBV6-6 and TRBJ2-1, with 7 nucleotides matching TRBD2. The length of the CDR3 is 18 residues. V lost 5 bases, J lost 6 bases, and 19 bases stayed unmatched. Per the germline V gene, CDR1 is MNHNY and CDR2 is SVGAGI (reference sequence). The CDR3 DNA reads TGTGCCAGCAGTCGATTGAGGCCACAGGTAGCGGGCTCCAATGAGCAGTTCTTC. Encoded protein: CASSRLRPQVAGSNEQFF.

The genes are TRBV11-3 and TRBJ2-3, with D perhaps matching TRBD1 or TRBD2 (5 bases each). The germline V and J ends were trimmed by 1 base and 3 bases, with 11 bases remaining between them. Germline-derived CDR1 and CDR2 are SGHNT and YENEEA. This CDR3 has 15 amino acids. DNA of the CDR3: TGTGCCAGCAGCTTAGGAGGGGAAGAAACAGATACGCAGTATTTT. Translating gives CASSLGGEETDTQYF.